This TCR beta chain emerged from a study of blood T cells in healthy people across ages. Primed by a sample-barcoded 5' primer and a J-beta primer mix, a second PCR proceeded for roughly 7 to 12 cycles. TCRdb analysed the 5' RACE reads with MiXCR anew, one entry per CDR3 protein. The data contain more than 900,000 distinct CDR3 sequences, about 27% of them singletons. Looked up from germline, CDR1 is GTSNPN and CDR2 is SVGIG (reference sequence). V lost 4 bases to trimming and J lost 5 bases, with 11 bases between them. The CDR3 has 13 residues. These data were also filed under a second study, of T cells of mothers and their children.

The gene calls are TRBV30 and TRBJ1-4; a weak D match, TRBD1 (5 bases). The receptor was derived from a woman aged 40 to 55 in good health. Material for sequencing was blood. The CDR3 nucleotides are TGTGCCTGGACCCGGGACGGCAATGAAAAACTGTTTTTT. Its translation is CAWTRDGNEKLFF.